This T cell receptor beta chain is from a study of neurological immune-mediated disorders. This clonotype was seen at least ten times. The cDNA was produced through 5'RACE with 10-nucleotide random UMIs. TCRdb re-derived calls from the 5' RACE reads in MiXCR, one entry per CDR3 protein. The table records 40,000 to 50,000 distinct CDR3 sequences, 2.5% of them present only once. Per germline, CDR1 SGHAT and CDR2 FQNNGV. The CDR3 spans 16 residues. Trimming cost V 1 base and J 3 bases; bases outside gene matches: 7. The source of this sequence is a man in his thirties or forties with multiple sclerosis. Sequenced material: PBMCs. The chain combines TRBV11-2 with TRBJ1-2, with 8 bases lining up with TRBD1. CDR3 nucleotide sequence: TGTGCCAGCAGCTTAGGGACAGGGATCCAGTACTATGGCTACACCTTC. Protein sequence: CASSLGTGIQYYGYTF.